This entry lists 31 T cell receptor beta chains sequenced from one sample in a study of early T cells in non-severe SARS-CoV-2 infection. MiXCR, run by TCRdb on the 5' RACE reads, gives a single entry per CDR3 protein. The repertoire holds around 55,000 distinct CDR3 sequences, with approximately 15% as singletons. Material: whole blood, obtained at baseline. All receptors come from an adult who was a healthcare worker with PCR-confirmed SARS-CoV-2 infection or an uninfected control (not recorded which).

This chain links TRBV3-1 with TRBJ1-1; D is ambiguous. CDR1 LGHDT and CDR2 YNNKEL come from the germline V gene (reference sequence). V lost 4 bases, J lost 2 bases, and 14 bases lay in between. This CDR3 is 15 amino acids long. The CDR3 region is CASSRTNRGNTEAFF. CDR3 DNA: TGTGCCAGCAGCCGAACCAATCGAGGAAACACTGAAGCTTTCTTT.

The V and J genes are TRBV27 and TRBJ2-2; 8 bases line up with TRBD2. In germline, CDR1 is MNHEY, CDR2 SMNVEV (reference sequence). This CDR3 contains 16 residues. J was trimmed by 3 bases and V by 0 bases; bases with no gene match: 3. The CDR3 coding sequence is TGTGCCAGCAGTTTATCGAGCGGGGGAGACACCGGGGAGCTGTTTTTT. It is translated as CASSLSSGGDTGELFF.

The chain has TRBV10-1 and TRBJ2-2, with D perhaps matching TRBD2 (5 bases). The CDR3 totals 19 residues. The V gene lost 3 bases and the J gene lost 0 bases, with 20 bases spanning the gap. Germline-derived CDR1 and CDR2 are WNHNN and SYGVQD (reference sequence). The CDR3 loop reads CASSDFSSGLGSNTGELFF. The CDR3 DNA sequence: TGCGCCAGCAGTGACTTTTCCAGTGGACTGGGATCGAACACCGGGGAGCTGTTTTTT.

This clonotype has a handful of counts. The chain employs TRBV28 and TRBJ1-1, with D possibly TRBD1 on 5 matching bases. V dropped 8 bases and J dropped 1 base, with 8 bases sitting between them. The CDR3 runs 12 residues. Germline CDR1 and CDR2: MDHEN and SYDVKM. CDR3 nucleotides: TGTGCCAGCCGGGGCCAGAACACTGAAGCTTTCTTT. It is translated as CASRGQNTEAFF. Supplemented by reference TRBV28 and TRBJ1-1, the full variable domain reads DVKVTQSSRYLVKRTGEKVFLECVQDMDHENMFWYRQDPGLGLRLIYFSYDVKMKEKGDIPEGYSVSREKKERFSLILESASTNQTSMYLCASRGQNTEAFFGQGTRLTVV.

This clonotype turned up a few times. This sequence joins TRBV5-1 and TRBJ2-3; D call uncertain. The CDR3 is made up of 15 amino acids. Trimming pared 0 bases from V and 0 bases from J, leaving 8 bases between. CDR1 and CDR2 from the germline V gene are SGHRS and YFSETQ. The CDR3 DNA reads as TGCGCCAGCAGCTTGGCCCCCCAGAGCACAGATACGCAGTATTTT. Protein product: CASSLAPQSTDTQYF.

This clonotype was detected a few times. This chain links TRBV9 with TRBJ1-6, with D maybe TRBD1 (6 bases). V shed 3 bases and J shed 6 bases, with 13 bases lying between them. This CDR3 is built from 15 residues. Germline lookup yields CDR1 SGDLS and CDR2 YYNGEE. The CDR3: CASSEGVNLNSPLHF. As DNA, the CDR3 is TGTGCCAGCAGCGAGGGGGTTAACCTTAATTCACCCCTCCACTTT. The full variable domain, in which reference TRBV9 and TRBJ1-6 provide the parts outside the CDR3, is DSGVTQTPKHLITATGQRVTLRCSPRSGDLSVYWYQQSLDQGLQFLIQYYNGEERAKGNILERFSAQQFPDLHSELNLSSLELGDSALYFCASSEGVNLNSPLHFGNGTRLTVT.

This clonotype has only a few counts. The chain uses TRBV5-4 and TRBJ2-1; TRBD2 agrees at 8 bases. Germline V gene sequence: CDR1 SGHNT, CDR2 YYREEE (reference sequence). V dropped 10 bases and J dropped 6; count of bases not matched to a gene: 12. The length of the CDR3 is 14 residues. In DNA, the CDR3 is TGTGCCTTGATGCGGCGGGAGGCTGGCAATGAGCAGTTCTTC. Translation gives CALMRREAGNEQFF.

Many counts were recorded for this clonotype. This chain joins TRBV20-1 and TRBJ2-7, with D perhaps TRBD1 (5 bases). V lost 6 bases and J lost 3, with 9 bases in between. This CDR3 region has 11 residues. Germline lookup yields CDR1 DFQATT and CDR2 SNEGSKA (reference sequence). The CDR3 protein is CSAQEGYEQYF. Here the CDR3 DNA reads TGCAGTGCACAGGAAGGCTACGAGCAGTACTTC.

V and J are TRBV4-1 and TRBJ2-1; TRBD2 matches at 10 bases. V lost 7 bases to trimming and J lost 7 bases; unmatched junction nucleotides: 10. Germline CDR1 is MGHRA and CDR2 is YSYEKL. The CDR3 consists of 15 residues. DNA of the CDR3: TGCGCCAGCAACTCCCCAGCGGGAGGGTTAAATGAGCAGTTCTTC. This translates into CASNSPAGGLNEQFF.

V usage is TRBV12-3 or TRBV12-4 and J usage is TRBJ2-7, with 7 nucleotides matching TRBD1. Germline trimming cut 3 bases from V and 5 bases from J; bases unmatched to any gene: 7. The CDR3 is made up of 14 amino acids. The CDR3 DNA reads as TGTGCCAGCAGTTTGGCAGGGGGTAGCGACGAGCAGTACTTC. The encoded protein is CASSLAGGSDEQYF.

The chain combines TRBV7-3 with TRBJ2-4, with D perhaps matching TRBD1 or TRBD2 (6 bases each). The CDR3 is 13 residues long. From germline, CDR1 is SGHTA and CDR2 FQGTGA. V was trimmed by 11 bases and J by 0 bases, leaving 11 bases between them. The CDR3 region has the DNA TGTGCCTCGAGGGGGGAAGCCAAAAACATTCAGTACTTC. Translated, it gives CASRGEAKNIQYF. Together with reference TRBV7-3 and TRBJ2-4, the CDR3 gives the full variable domain: GAGVSQTPSNKVTEKGKYVELRCDPISGHTALYWYRQSLGQGPEFLIYFQGTGAADDSGLPNDRFFAVRPEGSVSTLKIQRTERGDSAVYLCASRGEAKNIQYFGAGTRLSVL.

J is TRBJ2-7 and V is TRBV7-6; 9 bases are shared with TRBD1. This CDR3 is built from 14 residues. Germline CDR1 and CDR2: SGHVS and FNYEAQ. J lost 5 bases, V lost 3 bases, and 5 bases had no gene match. In DNA, the CDR3 is TGTGCCAGCAGCTTCCGGGACAGGGAGGACGAGCAGTACTTC. Translating gives CASSFRDREDEQYF.

This clonotype was found many times. V gene TRBV25-1 combines with J gene TRBJ1-6; D might be TRBD1 (5 bases). The ends were cut back, 3 bases at V and 11 bases at J, with 5 bases in the middle. CDR1 and CDR2 (germline): MGHDK, SYGVNS. The CDR3 length is 11 residues. This CDR3 is CASSEGAPLHF. The CDR3 DNA follows: TGTGCCAGCAGTGAGGGGGCACCCCTCCACTTT.

This clonotype was counted at least ten times. The rearrangement joins TRBV2 to TRBJ1-6, with 11 bases matching TRBD1. After removal of 11 bases from V and 9 bases from J, the junction contained 3 bases not matched to a gene. There are 12 residues in the CDR3. Germline CDR1 and CDR2: SNHLY and FYNNEI. CDR3 sequence (DNA): TGTGCCGGACAGGGGGCCGGTTCACCCCTCCACTTT. This gives the protein CAGQGAGSPLHF.

V and J are TRBV18 and TRBJ1-1; D is unclear. Trimming shortened V by 2 bases and J by 7 bases, and 17 bases separated the two germline ends. Germline CDR1 reads KGHSH; CDR2 reads LQKENI. The CDR3 consists of 15 residues. The CDR3 region is CASSPISGVLDEAFF. The CDR3 DNA reads as TGTGCCAGCTCACCAATTTCAGGCGTCTTGGATGAAGCTTTCTTT.

This sequence joins TRBV20-1 and TRBJ2-3; the D gene is possibly TRBD2 (6 bases). Trimming removed 6 bases from V and 1 base from J, with 17 bases in between. The CDR3 extends over 15 amino acids. The germline CDR1 and CDR2 sequences are DFQATT and SNEGSKA (reference sequence). CDR3 sequence (DNA): TGCAGTGCCACTACCCCCGAGCGGGGCACAGATACGCAGTATTTT. Translating it yields CSATTPERGTDTQYF.

This clonotype was picked up a small number of times. The genes are TRBV7-9 and TRBJ1-1; D gene uncertain. Germline assignment: CDR1 SEHNR and CDR2 FQNEAQ (reference sequence). The CDR3 loop spans 15 amino acids. With 1 base removed from V and 1 base from J, the gap between germline ends came to 10 bases. The CDR3 region is CASSLGVRGNTEAFF. The CDR3 nucleotides read TGTGCCAGCAGCTTAGGAGTCCGAGGGAACACTGAAGCTTTCTTT.

The chain recombines TRBV20-1 with TRBJ1-6; D is uncertain. From germline, CDR1 is DFQATT and CDR2 SNEGSKA (reference sequence). This CDR3 contains 14 residues. V lost 0 bases to trimming and J lost 10 bases, with 13 bases between them. The CDR3 coding sequence is TGCAGTGCTAGAGATTTAGGGTTCAGCTCACCCCTCCACTTT. Its protein product is CSARDLGFSSPLHF.

This clonotype came up a few times. CDR3 nucleotides: TGCAGCGTTGAAGCCGGTCCAGGTACCGGGGAGCTGTTTTTT. This sequence encodes CSVEAGPGTGELFF. V and J are TRBV29-1 and TRBJ2-2; D not certain. Germline CDR1 reads SQVTM; CDR2 reads ANQGSEA. The CDR3 contains 14 residues. The V and J ends lost 1 base and 5 bases respectively, with 11 bases between them.

A few counts support this clonotype. The J gene is TRBJ1-2, the V gene TRBV29-1; D possibly corresponds to TRBD1 (6 bases). The CDR3 extends over 11 amino acids. Germline V lookup: CDR1 SQVTM, CDR2 ANQGSEA. Trimming cost V 4 bases and J 8 bases, with 11 bases left between them. The CDR3 reads CSVVGARGYTF. CDR3 coding DNA: TGCAGCGTTGTGGGGGCCAGGGGCTACACCTTC. Full variable domain (remainder filled in from reference TRBV29-1 and TRBJ1-2): SAVISQKPSRDICQRGTSLTIQCQVDSQVTMMFWYRQQPGQSLTLIATANQGSEATYESGFVIDKFPISRPNLTFSTLTVSNMSPEDSSIYLCSVVGARGYTFGSGTRLTVV.

This clonotype has a handful of counts. A junction boundary mismatches the germline segment, possibly from a read error. V is TRBV29-1 and J is TRBJ1-1, with a possible D match to TRBD1 (6 bases). CDR1 is SQVTM and CDR2 is ANQGSEA in the germline V gene. CDR3 length: 12 amino acids. Written as DNA, the CDR3 is TGTAGCGTTGAAGGGGGGAACACTGAAGCTTTCTTT. This sequence encodes CSVEGGNTEAFF.

This chain uses TRBV10-3 with TRBJ2-7; 9 bases line up with TRBD2. Germline V CDR1 and CDR2: ENHRY, SYGVKD. The CDR3 length is 15 residues. The V and J ends lost 7 bases and 1 base, in that order; junction bases with no gene match: 8. The CDR3 region is CAITNSGRGSYEQYF. CDR3 DNA: TGTGCCATCACTAATAGCGGGAGAGGTTCCTACGAGCAGTACTTC.

At least ten counts were recorded for this clonotype. The chain is built from TRBV7-9 and TRBJ2-5, with D perhaps TRBD2 (6 bases). This CDR3 region has 14 residues. CDR1 and CDR2 from the germline V gene are SEHNR and FQNEAQ (reference sequence). Trimming cost V 10 bases and J 4 bases, with 19 bases left between them. For the CDR3, the DNA is TGTGCCACCATGATGGGGGGAACGGGAGAGACCCAGTACTTC. It codes for CATMMGGTGETQYF.

This clonotype was detected a few times. The gene calls are TRBV19 and TRBJ2-1; the D gene is possibly TRBD1 (6 bases). CDR1 is LNHDA and CDR2 is SQIVND in the germline V gene (reference sequence). Trimming took off 4 bases at V and 0 bases at J, with 13 bases between the two ends. This CDR3 region has 16 residues. The CDR3 DNA reads as TGTGCCAGTAGTACGACAGGTTTTAGCTCCTACAATGAGCAGTTCTTC. This encodes CASSTTGFSSYNEQFF. Drawing the rest from reference TRBV19 and TRBJ2-1, the complete variable domain is DGGITQSPKYLFRKEGQNVTLSCEQNLNHDAMYWYRQDPGQGLRLIYYSQIVNDFQKGDIAEGYSVSREKKESFPLTVTSAQKNPTAFYLCASSTTGFSSYNEQFFGPGTRLTVL.

This clonotype has at least ten counts. The V and J genes are TRBV6-6 and TRBJ2-1, with 10 bases that match TRBD2. Germline-derived CDR1 and CDR2 are MNHNY and SVGAGI (reference sequence). V dropped 8 bases and J dropped 5; count of bases not matched to a gene: 6. This CDR3 spans 14 amino acids. In DNA, the CDR3 is TGTGCCAGCGATAGCGGGGGGCGGAACAATGAGCAGTTCTTC. Its translation is CASDSGGRNNEQFF.

The rearrangement uses TRBV29-1 and TRBJ2-5, with TRBD1 as a possible D gene (5 bases). The ends were cut back, 7 bases at V and 5 bases at J, with 17 bases in the middle. The CDR3 consists of 13 residues. CDR1 is SQVTM and CDR2 is ANQGSEA in the germline V gene. In DNA, the CDR3 is TGCAGCGCCCAGGGTCCTCTAGACGAGACCCAGTACTTC. Translated: CSAQGPLDETQYF.

This chain uses TRBV29-1 with TRBJ2-4; unclear D gene. V shed 3 bases and J shed 8 bases, with 5 bases lying between them. Germline lookup yields CDR1 SQVTM and CDR2 ANQGSEA. The CDR3 is 10 amino acids. CDR3 protein: CSVDTDIQYF. The CDR3 coding sequence is TGCAGCGTTGATACTGACATTCAGTACTTC.

This clonotype showed up just a few times. V usage is TRBV5-1 and J usage is TRBJ1-3; no reliable D call. Trimming cost V 0 bases and J 4 bases, with 14 bases left between them. Germline V gene lookup returns CDR1 SGHRS and CDR2 YFSETQ. This CDR3 is 16 amino acids long. The CDR3 spells CASSLELGSIGNTIYF. In DNA, the CDR3 is TGCGCCAGCAGCTTGGAACTGGGCAGTATCGGAAACACCATATATTTT. Drawing the rest from reference TRBV5-1 and TRBJ1-3, the complete variable domain is KAGVTQTPRYLIKTRGQQVTLSCSPISGHRSVSWYQQTPGQGLQFLFEYFSETQRNKGNFPGRFSGRQFSNSRSEMNVSTLELGDSALYLCASSLELGSIGNTIYFGEGSWLTVV.

This clonotype turned up a few times. The chain has TRBV7-6 and TRBJ1-4; 9 bases agree with TRBD1. V shed 2 bases, J shed 8 bases, and the junction held 12 bases outside the gene matches. Germline V lookup: CDR1 SGHVS, CDR2 FNYEAQ. The CDR3 length is 17 residues. This CDR3 reads CASSLRAGGDREEKLFF. The CDR3 DNA reads as TGTGCCAGCAGCTTAAGGGCCGGTGGGGACAGGGAAGAAAAACTGTTTTTT.

This chain connects TRBV25-1 to TRBJ2-3; a possible D gene is TRBD2 (6 bases). Trimming took off 2 bases at V and 4 bases at J, with 22 bases between the two ends. CDR3 length: 18 residues. Germline V lookup: CDR1 MGHDK, CDR2 SYGVNS. CDR3 sequence: CASSEVGDLWSLADTQYF. Written as DNA, the CDR3 is TGTGCCAGCAGTGAAGTAGGGGACTTATGGTCCTTGGCAGATACGCAGTATTTT. The whole variable domain, filled in from reference TRBV25-1 and TRBJ2-3, reads EADIYQTPRYLVIGTGKKITLECSQTMGHDKMYWYQQDPGMELHLIHYSYGVNSTEKGDLSSESTVSRIRTEHFPLTLESARPSHTSQYLCASSEVGDLWSLADTQYFGPGTRLTVL.

This clonotype occurred a few times. This chain joins TRBV28 and TRBJ2-3; D uncertain. V dropped 10 bases and J dropped 4 bases, with 9 bases sitting between them. Looked up from germline, CDR1 is MDHEN and CDR2 is SYDVKM. The CDR3 loop spans 11 amino acids. DNA of the CDR3: TGTGCCACAGGCCGGGCAGATACGCAGTATTTT. Translating gives CATGRADTQYF.